The 13 T cell receptor beta chains in this list originate from one sample, sequenced in a study of shared clonotypes between healthy human individuals. Repertoires were generated with immunoSEQ multiplex PCR, while TCRdb's copy carries only in-frame clones and drops some. Of 800,000 to 1,200,000 clones in the sample, about 80% are singletons; the top ten hold approximately 0.56%. Material: memory CD4+ T cells from PBMCs. Subset described: CD45RA-negative fraction. These receptors were taken from a man between 18 and 29 years old in good health. Some clones in this sample may be carry-over from other donors' samples.

V and J are TRBV2 and TRBJ2-1; no reliable D call. The CDR3 has 13 residues. V was cut by 5 bases and J by 5 bases, with 10 bases left in between. Germline CDR1 reads SNHLY; CDR2 reads FYNNEI. This chain's CDR3 is CASSKERDNEQFF. The CDR3 DNA reads as TGTGCCAGCAGTAAAGAGAGAGACAATGAGCAGTTCTTC.

This clone was counted once. At the DNA level, this CDR3 is encoded by other sequences in the same sample as well. V usage is TRBV5-1 and J usage is TRBJ2-7; D gene uncertain. The germline CDR1 and CDR2 sequences are SGHRS and YFSETQ. The CDR3 extends over 14 amino acids. Trimming removed 0 bases from V and 1 base from J, with 8 bases in between. DNA of the CDR3: TGCGCCAGCAGCTTGGAAGGACCTTCCTACGAGCAGTACTTC. Translating it yields CASSLEGPSYEQYF.

The rearrangement links TRBV4-2 to TRBJ2-1; D remains unclear. Germline V gene lookup returns CDR1 LGHNA and CDR2 YNFKEQ. The CDR3 length is 19 residues. V was cut by 0 bases and J by 0 bases, with 18 bases left in between. CDR3 amino acids: CASSQDSRGFRGSYNEQFF. CDR3 nucleotide sequence: TGTGCCAGCAGCCAAGATTCAAGAGGTTTTCGTGGCTCCTACAATGAGCAGTTCTTC.

The chain combines TRBV6-1 with TRBJ1-4; tentatively, D is TRBD1 (6 bases). The CDR3 totals 15 residues. V gave up 5 bases and J gave up 0 bases, with 10 bases separating them. Germline V gives CDR1 MNHNS, CDR2 SASEGT. DNA of the CDR3: TGTGCCAGCAGTCCCCGACAGGCAACTAATGAAAAACTGTTTTTT. Its translation: CASSPRQATNEKLFF.

This chain links TRBV5-6 with TRBJ2-5; 7 nucleotides agree with TRBD2. Looked up from germline, CDR1 is SGHDT and CDR2 is YYEEEE. The CDR3 is 14 amino acids. V shed 2 bases, J shed 4 bases, and the junction held 5 bases outside the gene matches. The CDR3 region has the DNA TGTGCCAGCAGCTTCATAGCGGGCCCAGAGACCCAGTACTTC. Translation gives CASSFIAGPETQYF.

CDR3 nucleotide sequence: TGTGCCAGCAGTGCGTTGACAGGAGGGACCGGGGAGCTGTTTTTT. It codes for CASSALTGGTGELFF. The V call is TRBV6-6, the J call TRBJ2-2; TRBD1 or TRBD2 may be the D gene (6 bases each). The CDR3 totals 15 residues. CDR1 MNHNY and CDR2 SVGAGI come from the germline V gene (reference sequence). Trimming took 5 bases from V and 5 from J, leaving 15 bases between them.

The genes are TRBV29-1 and TRBJ2-2; 7 bases map to TRBD2. Unmatched junction bases numbered 3, after V lost 1 base and J lost 4 bases. Germline CDR1 reads SQVTM; CDR2 reads ANQGSEA. This CDR3 is built from 14 residues. The DNA for the CDR3 is TGCAGCGTTGAAGCAAGCGGGGCCACCGGGGAGCTGTTTTTT. As protein: CSVEASGATGELFF.

This clone was observed once. The CDR3 is CASSFKTSGRAVDTQYF. The CDR3 coding sequence is TGTGCCAGCAGCTTCAAGACTAGCGGGAGGGCCGTAGATACGCAGTATTTT. This rearrangement joins TRBV5-8 to TRBJ2-3; 14 bases fit TRBD2. CDR3 length: 17 residues. CDR1 SGHTS and CDR2 YDEGEE come from the germline V gene. J lost 5 bases, V lost 2 bases, and 7 bases had no gene match.

The chain is built from TRBV18 and TRBJ2-5; TRBD2 aligns across 8 bases. The CDR3 totals 16 residues. J lost 2 bases, V lost 0 bases, and 5 bases had no gene match. From germline, CDR1 is KGHSH and CDR2 LQKENI. CDR3 residues: CASSPPIAGLQETQYF. In nucleotides, the CDR3 is TGTGCCAGCTCACCACCGATAGCGGGACTACAAGAGACCCAGTACTTC.

V and J are TRBV4-2 and TRBJ1-5, with unresolved D. V was trimmed by 0 bases and J by 5 bases, leaving 11 bases between them. The germline V gene encodes CDR1 LGHNA and CDR2 YNFKEQ. This CDR3 is 15 amino acids long. The DNA of the CDR3 is TGTGCCAGCAGCCAAGATCTAGGAGCATATCAGCCCCAGCATTTT. It codes for CASSQDLGAYQPQHF.

This chain connects TRBV7-2 to TRBJ2-1; D possibly corresponds to TRBD2 (5 bases). Germline V gene sequence: CDR1 SGHTA, CDR2 FQGNSA. The V end lost 4 bases, the J end lost 4 bases, and 11 bases lay between the germline ends. The CDR3 contains 14 residues. CDR3 DNA: TGTGCCAGCAGCTCCAGCGGCCTTTACAATGAGCAGTTCTTC. Residues: CASSSSGLYNEQFF. The full variable domain, with the rest looked up from reference TRBV7-2 and TRBJ2-1, is GAGVSQSPSNKVTEKGKDVELRCDPISGHTALYWYRQSLGQGLEFLIYFQGNSAPDKSGLPSDRFSAERTGGSVSTLTIQRTQQEDSAVYLCASSSSGLYNEQFFGPGTRLTVL.

The rearrangement joins TRBV2 to TRBJ1-5, with D hard to call. The CDR3 has 12 residues. The V end was cut by 7 bases, the J end by 4 bases, with 8 bases between. The V gene's germline CDR1 is SNHLY and CDR2 FYNNEI. The chain's CDR3 is CASNGGNQPQHF. The DNA for the CDR3 is TGTGCCAGCAACGGCGGAAATCAGCCCCAGCATTTT.

The V and J genes are TRBV11-1 and TRBJ2-2, with D uncertain. Trimming removed 8 bases from V and 2 bases from J, with 15 bases in between. CDR1 SGHAT and CDR2 FQDESV come from the germline V gene (reference sequence). This CDR3 region has 15 residues. CDR3 sequence (DNA): TGTGCCAGCTCCCAACTTAGGAGCAACACCGGGGAGCTGTTTTTT. Translating gives CASSQLRSNTGELFF.